Below, 21 T cell receptor beta chains from the same sample are listed, as sequenced in a study of blood T cell repertoires in COVID-19. Profiling relied on immunoSEQ multiplex PCR, and the TCRdb table lists in-frame clones only, not all of them. This table has around 130,000 clones, more than 80% appearing once. Sequenced material: peripheral blood. Every receptor here comes from a human donor in a cohort sampled during active COVID-19.

This chain links TRBV10-1 with TRBJ2-3; TRBD2 agrees at 7 bases. CDR3 length: 13 residues. CDR1 and CDR2 from the germline V gene are WNHNN and SYGVQD (reference sequence). V dropped 0 bases and J dropped 10; count of bases not matched to a gene: 4. The CDR3 sequence is CASSESGGWAQYF. The CDR3, as DNA: TGCGCCAGCAGTGAGTCCGGGGGGTGGGCGCAGTATTTT.

The CDR3, as DNA: TGTGCCAGCAGCACCGTAGCGGGGCCTAGGGACGAGCAGTACTTC. This sequence encodes CASSTVAGPRDEQYF. The chain uses TRBV7-3 and TRBJ2-7, with 8 bases fitting TRBD2. Trimming took 5 bases from V and 5 from J; bases not matched to a gene: 11. CDR1 is SGHTA, CDR2 FQGTGA, per germline. The CDR3 has 15 amino acids.

This chain connects TRBV9 to TRBJ1-6, with TRBD1 identical over 12 bases. The CDR3 spans 15 residues. Germline assignment: CDR1 SGDLS and CDR2 YYNGEE. After removal of 2 bases from V and 10 bases from J, the junction contained 4 bases not matched to a gene. The CDR3, as DNA: TGTGCCAGCAGCGTCCGGGACAGGGGGCAATCACCCCTCCACTTT. Protein product: CASSVRDRGQSPLHF.

This chain uses TRBV7-2 with TRBJ2-5, with 8 bases identical to TRBD1. CDR1 SGHTA and CDR2 FQGNSA come from the germline V gene. Trimming at V came to 5 bases and at J to 4 bases, leaving 9 bases not matched to a gene. This CDR3 is built from 15 residues. CDR3 coding DNA: TGTGCCAGCAGCCCAACCCGGACAGGGAGAGAGACCCAGTACTTC. Protein sequence: CASSPTRTGRETQYF.

V gene TRBV10-3 combines with J gene TRBJ2-5, with 10 bases aligning to TRBD2. The germline V gene encodes CDR1 ENHRY and CDR2 SYGVKD. The trim removed 7 bases at V and 2 bases at J, leaving 4 bases unmatched. The CDR3 extends over 14 amino acids. CDR3 residues: CAITSSGGQETQYF. The CDR3, as DNA: TGTGCCATCACGTCTAGCGGGGGACAAGAGACCCAGTACTTC.

The chain joins TRBV19 to TRBJ1-4, with TRBD1 as a possible D gene (5 bases). This CDR3 has 17 amino acids. V was trimmed by 4 bases and J by 3 bases, leaving 18 bases between them. Per the germline V gene, CDR1 is LNHDA and CDR2 is SQIVND (reference sequence). The CDR3 DNA reads as TGTGCCAGTAGTACGGGGGGGAGCCGCTCAGCTAATGAAAAACTGTTTTTT. Protein product: CASSTGGSRSANEKLFF.

V and J are TRBV6-6 and TRBJ2-7; TRBD2 matches 13 bases. The CDR3 runs 15 residues. The germline V gene has CDR1 MNHNY and CDR2 SVGAGI (reference sequence). V trimming: 7 bases; J trimming: 4 bases; junction bases outside the gene matches: 7. Here the CDR3 reads CASTTTGLAGYEQYF. The CDR3 DNA reads as TGTGCCAGCACGACCACGGGACTAGCGGGGTACGAGCAGTACTTC.

The chain is built from TRBV21-1 and TRBJ1-5; the table's D call, TRBD1, was not checked against the DNA. TRBV21-1 is listed as a pseudogene. The CDR3 is 14 residues long. In DNA form, the CDR3 reads TGTGCCAGCAGCGCCCGGACAGGGAATCAGCCCCAGCATTTT. Amino acid sequence: CASSARTGNQPQHF.

The gene calls are TRBV2 and TRBJ2-5, with 11 bases lining up with TRBD2. The CDR3 extends over 13 amino acids. The V gene's germline CDR1 is SNHLY and CDR2 FYNNEI. V shed 7 bases, J shed 5 bases, and the junction held 3 bases outside the gene matches. CDR3 residues: CASKTSGKETQYF. CDR3 nucleotide sequence: TGTGCCAGCAAGACTAGCGGGAAGGAGACCCAGTACTTC.

This chain links TRBV5-1 with TRBJ1-2; D might be TRBD1 (5 bases). There are 12 residues in the CDR3. Germline V gene sequence: CDR1 SGHRS, CDR2 YFSETQ. Deletions cut 7 bases from V and 7 bases from J, with 14 bases between. CDR3 amino acids: CASGAEGGGYTF. CDR3 nucleotides: TGCGCCAGCGGGGCGGAGGGAGGTGGCTACACCTTC.

J is TRBJ1-1 and V is TRBV4-3; TRBD1 might be the D (6 bases). The V and J ends lost 0 bases and 11 bases respectively, with 13 bases between them. CDR3 length: 13 amino acids. Germline lookup yields CDR1 LGHNA and CDR2 YSLEER. The DNA for the CDR3 is TGCGCCAGCAGCCAAGAGGAAAGGACAGAGGCTTTCTTT. This translates into CASSQEERTEAFF.

This chain connects TRBV9 to TRBJ1-1, with D maybe TRBD1 (5 bases). The CDR3 extends over 13 amino acids. Germline CDR1 reads SGDLS; CDR2 reads YYNGEE. Trimming shortened V by 0 bases and J by 5 bases, and 8 bases separated the two germline ends. The CDR3 reads CASSVVGETEAFF. CDR3 DNA: TGTGCCAGCAGCGTAGTAGGGGAAACTGAAGCTTTCTTT.

The V gene is TRBV19, the J gene TRBJ2-3; 11 bases line up with TRBD2. Germline CDR1 and CDR2: LNHDA and SQIVND (reference sequence). The CDR3 is 16 residues long. The V and J ends lost 4 bases and 7 bases, in that order; junction bases with no gene match: 10. CDR3 sequence: CASSNPRASGGNTQYF. The CDR3 DNA reads TGTGCCAGTAGTAACCCCAGGGCTAGCGGGGGGAATACGCAGTATTTT.

The chain joins TRBV28 to TRBJ2-3; TRBD2 matches at 11 bases. With V trimmed by 3 bases and J by 4 bases, 12 bases remained unmatched. There are 18 residues in the CDR3. Germline CDR1 is MDHEN and CDR2 is SYDVKM. CDR3 sequence reads: CASSLLAGGPVLADTQYF. DNA of the CDR3: TGTGCCAGCAGTTTGTTAGCGGGAGGGCCCGTTTTGGCAGATACGCAGTATTTT.

In this sample, this clone turned up once. The J gene is TRBJ2-1, the V gene TRBV28; 11 bases align to TRBD2. This CDR3 is built from 18 residues. J lost 2 bases, V lost 6 bases, and 12 bases had no gene match. Germline CDR1 reads MDHEN; CDR2 reads SYDVKM. CDR3 bases: TGTGCCAGCAGATTAGTCCCAATTAGCGGGAGGGCCTACAATGAGCAGTTCTTC. As protein: CASRLVPISGRAYNEQFF.

This sequence joins TRBV6-5 and TRBJ1-2; 8 nucleotides match TRBD1. There are 13 residues in the CDR3. The V segment lost 6 bases and the J segment 6 bases; nucleotides outside the gene matches: 6. In germline, CDR1 is MNHEY, CDR2 SVGAGI. The CDR3, as DNA: TGTGCCAGCAGACGGGGACAGGACCATGGCTACACCTTC. This sequence encodes CASRRGQDHGYTF.

V gene TRBV5-1 combines with J gene TRBJ1-1, with D maybe TRBD1 (6 bases). The V gene lost 5 bases and the J gene lost 6 bases, with 23 bases spanning the gap. CDR1 and CDR2 from the germline V gene are SGHRS and YFSETQ. The CDR3 contains 16 residues. CDR3 DNA sequence: TGCGCCAGCAGGTCAACCTTACAGGGACAATCTGCTGAAGCTTTCTTT. It encodes CASRSTLQGQSAEAFF.

The chain is built from TRBV10-2 and TRBJ1-1, with 7 bases identical to TRBD1. Unmatched junction bases numbered 18, after V lost 3 bases and J lost 11 bases. The germline V gene encodes CDR1 WSHSY and CDR2 SAAADI. The length of the CDR3 is 16 residues. The CDR3 loop is CASSDRATGSLGTAFF. The CDR3 DNA sequence: TGCGCCAGCAGTGATAGGGCGACAGGGTCTTTAGGTACGGCTTTCTTT.

The chain combines TRBV7-9 with TRBJ1-1; unclear D gene. With 5 bases removed from V and 3 bases from J, the gap between germline ends came to 19 bases. The CDR3 spans 16 residues. CDR1 is SEHNR, CDR2 FQNEAQ, per germline (reference sequence). CDR3 residues: CASSPDRLERDTEAFF. CDR3 in DNA: TGTGCCAGCAGCCCCGATAGGTTGGAGCGAGACACTGAAGCTTTCTTT.

This clone appeared once. The chain links TRBV4-3 to TRBJ1-1, with D possibly being TRBD1 (6 bases). The CDR3 spans 13 residues. V dropped 4 bases and J dropped 5 bases, with 11 bases sitting between them. Germline V CDR1 and CDR2: LGHNA, YSLEER. CDR3 nucleotides: TGCGCCAGCAGCCTCTACAGGGCGACTGAAGCTTTCTTT. It codes for CASSLYRATEAFF.

The V call is TRBV27, the J call TRBJ1-5; 9 bases are a match to TRBD1. The CDR3 totals 14 residues. J lost 4 bases, V lost 6 bases, and 4 bases had no gene match. Germline V gives CDR1 MNHEY, CDR2 SMNVEV (reference sequence). The CDR3 loop reads CASSPDRGNQPQHF. As DNA, the CDR3 is TGTGCCAGCAGCCCCGACAGGGGGAATCAGCCCCAGCATTTT.